This is a list of T cell receptor beta chains from one sample in a study of shared clonotypes between healthy human individuals. Assay: immunoSEQ multiplex PCR; the TCRdb copy retains only in-frame clones and omits some. Of 2 million to 3 million clones listed, 93% were seen once; the top ten hold 0.36%. The sequenced sample was naive CD4+ T cells from PBMCs. The receptors shown here come from a man between 18 and 35 years old in good health. Some clones in this sample may be carry-over from other donors' samples. Both conserved end residues are part of each CDR3. A D gene is named only where the DNA matches it firmly. Clone size is shown for a subset of rows, as once, few, many or a class of expanded clone.

>TRBJ2-7|TRBV28|NA|TRBD1
TGTGCCAGCAGTTTAGCCGGGACAGGGTCCTACGAGCAGTACTTC
CASSLAGTGSYEQYF
>TRBJ1-2|TRBV29-1|NA|TRBD1
TGCAGCGTTGAAGATGGGGGGCCAGGGGGCTATGGCTACACCTTC
CSVEDGGPGGYGYTF
>TRBJ1-2|TRBV29-1|few|NA
TGCAGCGTTGGCGATGGCTACACCTTC
CSVGDGYTF
>TRBJ2-7|TRBV2|NA|NA
TGTGCCAGCAACGGGGGTAGCTCATCCCTCTACGAGCAGTACTTC
CASNGGSSSLYEQYF
>TRBJ1-1|TRBV7-9|once|TRBD1
TGTGCCAGCAGCCCAAGTACAGGGGAGAACACTGAAGCTTTCTTT
CASSPSTGENTEAFF
>TRBJ1-2|TRBV7-3|few|NA
TGTGCCAGCAGCCCTCAGGGCCTCGGAGGCTACACCTTC
CASSPQGLGGYTF
>TRBJ2-7|TRBV7-8|NA|NA
TGTGCCAGCAGCTTAGACTGGACAGTCGAGCAGTACTTC
CASSLDWTVEQYF
>TRBJ2-5|TRBV5-4|NA|NA
TGTGCCAGCAGCGCAACCCAAGAGACCCAGTACTTC
CASSATQETQYF
>TRBJ2-1|TRBV5-4|NA|TRBD1
TGTGCCAGCAGCTTCTTACAGGGGGTGATGAATGAGCAGTTCTTC
CASSFLQGVMNEQFF
>TRBJ2-2|TRBV7-7|NA|TRBD2
TGTGCCAGCAGCCGACTAGCGGGTACCACCGGGGAGCTGTTTTTT
CASSRLAGTTGELFF
>TRBJ2-6|TRBV7-9|few|NA
TGTGCCAGCAGCCTCCCACAGGGAAAGTCCGTCCTGACTTTC
CASSLPQGKSVLTF
>TRBJ1-1|TRBV5-1|NA|NA
TGCGCCAGCAGCTTGGTTGGGGGGATGAACACTGAAGCTTTCTTT
CASSLVGGMNTEAFF
>TRBJ2-4|TRBV19|NA|NA
TGTGCCACCCCGACCCCAGGCAGGAGACTAGCCAAAAACATTCAGTACTTC
CATPTPGRRLAKNIQYF
>TRBJ1-3|TRBV19|NA|TRBD1
TGTGCCAGTAGTAGAGGGGACAGGGGGTCTGGAAACACCATATATTTT
CASSRGDRGSGNTIYF
>TRBJ2-3|TRBV5-4|NA|NA
TGTGCCAGCAGTTCCTCCGGCCCAGATACGCAGTATTTT
CASSSSGPDTQYF
>TRBJ2-7|TRBV28|NA|NA
TGTGCCAGCAGTTCCGTGGACTACGAGCAGTACTTC
CASSSVDYEQYF
>TRBJ2-3|TRBV27|NA|TRBD2
TGTGCCAGCAGTTTATCCCCCCGAGGAGGGAGGGCGGATACGCAGTATTTT
CASSLSPRGGRADTQYF
>TRBJ2-3|TRBV5-6|NA|TRBD2
TGTGCCAGCAGCTCCTTATGGACTAGCGCTAGCACAGATACGCAGTATTTT
CASSSLWTSASTDTQYF
>TRBJ2-3|TRBV19|NA|TRBD1
TGTGCCAGTAGTATAATGGGGACAGGGCCACCCACAGATACGCAGTATTTT
CASSIMGTGPPTDTQYF
>TRBJ1-1|TRBV6-5|NA|NA
TGTGCCAGCAGCCTTGGGCCCTGGAGGACTGAAGCTTTCTTT
CASSLGPWRTEAFF
>TRBJ2-1|TRBV5-1|NA|NA
TGCGCCAGCAGTCCCCACGAAGGCAATGAGCAGTTCTTC
CASSPHEGNEQFF
>TRBJ2-1|TRBV30|once|TRBD2
TGTGCCTGGAGTCGACGGGGGGGCTCCTACAATGAGCAGTTCTTC
CAWSRRGGSYNEQFF
>TRBJ2-2|TRBV4-3|once|NA
TGCGCCAGCAGCCCAAGCGGGCTTCGGGGCGGGGAGCTGTTTTTT
CASSPSGLRGGELFF
>TRBJ1-2|TRBV5-1|NA|NA
TGCGCCAGCAGCTTGGCCGTTGGCAGGGTCGATAGTGGCTACACCTTC
CASSLAVGRVDSGYTF
>TRBJ2-7|TRBV6-5|NA|TRBD1
TGTGCCAGCAGTTACGACAGGGTATCATACGAGCAGTACTTC
CASSYDRVSYEQYF
>TRBJ1-1|TRBV10-3|NA|TRBD1
TGTGCCATCGGCGGGACAGCCCTTTATGAAGCTTTCTTT
CAIGGTALYEAFF
>TRBJ2-7|TRBV28|NA|TRBD2
TGTGCCAGCAGTTCTCAGACTAGCCTCAGATTCTACGAGCAGTACTTC
CASSSQTSLRFYEQYF
>TRBJ1-1|TRBV6-5|NA|NA
TGTGCCAGCTGGGAAACCGTTGAAGCTTTCTTT
CASWETVEAFF